Following are 18 T cell receptor beta chains from one sample sequenced in a study of molecular identifiers for immune sequencing clone quantification. Via MiXCR, TCRdb re-called the PCR reads, giving one row per CDR3 protein. The sample carries under 600,000 distinct CDR3 sequences, about a fifth recorded once. The source material was naive CD8+ T cells from blood, with Jurkat cell RNA spiked in. The sample's subset: FACS-sorted CD8+CD4-CCR7+CD45RA+ naive T cells. These receptors came from a human donor in good health. Some libraries in this study had Jurkat cell RNA spiked in.

Note on this clonotype: Since a much larger clone is just one base distant, this may be a read error. CDR3 residues: CASTWVRDYGYTF. In DNA, the CDR3 is TGTGCCAGCACCTGGGTAAGGGACTATGGCTACACCTTC. The rearrangement joins TRBV12-3 or TRBV12-4 to TRBJ1-2; D unresolved. This CDR3 contains 13 residues. V was cut by 7 bases and J by 3 bases, with 12 bases left in between.

This clonotype was seen a handful of times. The V and J genes are TRBV21-1 and TRBJ1-3. TRBV21-1 is deemed a pseudogene. This CDR3 spans 14 amino acids. CDR3 coding DNA: TGTGCCAGCAGCAAACTGGATTTGTACGACACCATATATTTT. This sequence encodes CASSKLDLYDTIYF.

This clonotype was seen a few times. V gene TRBV5-4 combines with J gene TRBJ2-7; TRBD2 matches at 8 bases. V shed 7 bases and J 7 bases; nucleotides not matched to a gene: 10. The CDR3 is 13 residues long. Germline CDR1 and CDR2: SGHNT and YYREEE (reference sequence). The CDR3 region is CASEPLAGGEQYF. The DNA of the CDR3 is TGTGCCAGCGAACCCCTGGCGGGGGGAGAGCAGTACTTC.

A remark on this clonotype: A much larger clone differs by one base, so this may be a read error. The chain uses TRBV12-3 or TRBV12-4 and TRBJ2-3; no firm D call. The CDR3 consists of 11 residues. CDR3 in DNA: TGTGTCACCCTCTGGGGAGATACGCAGTATTTT. This encodes CVTLWGDTQYF.

The table lists this clonotype with a few counts. The chain couples TRBV20-1 to TRBJ1-2, with D maybe TRBD1 (5 bases). Trimming took 0 bases from V and 3 from J, leaving 17 bases between them. The CDR3 runs 16 residues. Germline V lookup: CDR1 DFQATT, CDR2 SNEGSKA (reference sequence). CDR3 sequence: CSARERRLDSYYGYTF. The CDR3 region has the DNA TGCAGTGCTAGAGAAAGGAGGCTTGACAGCTACTATGGCTACACCTTC.

The chain is built from TRBV27 and TRBJ2-1; 7 bases map to TRBD1. The V and J ends lost 4 bases and 6 bases, in that order; junction bases with no gene match: 6. The CDR3 has 14 amino acids. Germline V CDR1 and CDR2: MNHEY, SMNVEV (reference sequence). Here the CDR3 DNA reads TGTGCCAGCAGTTCAGACAGGGCTGTCAATGAGCAGTTCTTC. Encoded protein: CASSSDRAVNEQFF.

As concerns this clonotype: A much larger clone lies a single base off, so this may be a read error. The chain couples TRBV14 to TRBJ2-3, with TRBD2 matching over 7 bases. Germline V gene lookup returns CDR1 SGHDN and CDR2 FVKESK. This CDR3 is 18 amino acids long. The CDR3 loop is CASSQDFVREPSTGTQYF. The CDR3 coding sequence is TGTGCCAGCAGCCAAGATTTTGTGCGGGAGCCGAGCACAGGTACGCAGTATTTT.

Of note for this clonotype: This could be a read error, since a much larger clone is one nucleotide away. The chain links TRBV11-2 to TRBJ2-7, with TRBD1 as a possible D gene (5 bases). The CDR3 runs 10 residues. Germline V gene sequence: CDR1 SGHAT, CDR2 FQNNGV. The CDR3 DNA sequence: TGTGCCACCCAAGGGGATGAGCAGTGCTTC. Protein: CATQGDEQCF.

The rearrangement links TRBV18 to TRBJ2-7; D assignment may be TRBD1 or TRBD2 (5 bases each). CDR1 and CDR2 (germline): KGHSH, LQKENI. V lost 4 bases and J 4 bases, leaving 14 bases between the germline ends. CDR3 size: 14 residues. The CDR3 region is CASSLLSREYEQYF. The CDR3 bases are TGTGCCAGCTCACTACTATCCAGGGAGTACGAGCAGTACTTC. The complete variable domain, with remaining parts taken from reference TRBV18 and TRBJ2-7, reads NAGVMQNPRHLVRRRGQEARLRCSPMKGHSHVYWYRQLPEEGLKFMVYLQKENIIDESGMPKERFSAEFPKEGPSILRIQQVVRGDSAAYFCASSLLSREYEQYFGPGTRLTVT.

This clonotype was observed a handful of times. The junction does not match germline at one end; this may be a read error. The V gene is TRBV7-9, the J gene TRBJ2-1; D may be TRBD2 (5 bases). CDR3 length: 13 amino acids. The germline V gene encodes CDR1 SEHNR and CDR2 FQNEAQ (reference sequence). The CDR3 coding sequence is TGTGCCAGCAGCTTAGCTTCTGGGAGTGAGCGGTTCTTC. Its translation: CASSLASGSERFF.

The table lists this clonotype with a few counts. This chain connects TRBV27 to TRBJ1-1, with 10 positions matching TRBD1. The CDR3 contains 15 residues. The germline V gene encodes CDR1 MNHEY and CDR2 SMNVEV (reference sequence). With V trimmed by 6 bases and J by 4 bases, 8 bases remained unmatched. In DNA, the CDR3 is TGTGCCAGCAGGCCCTGGACAGGGGGAGGCACTGAAGCTTTCTTT. It codes for CASRPWTGGGTEAFF.

The gene calls are TRBV4-3 and TRBJ2-5; D assignment may be TRBD1 or TRBD2 (6 bases each). This CDR3 is 18 amino acids long. Germline loops: CDR1 LGHNA, CDR2 YSLEER. Trimming cost V 0 bases and J 2 bases, with 19 bases left between them. The DNA for the CDR3 is TGCGCCAGCAGCCAAGATTACCGGGGGCGGATGGGGCAAGAGACCCAGTACTTC. This codes for CASSQDYRGRMGQETQYF.

Ten or more counts support this clonotype. This chain connects TRBV4-1 to TRBJ1-5; the D is unclear. Germline lookup yields CDR1 MGHRA and CDR2 YSYEKL. Trimming removed 0 bases at V and 7 bases at J, with 10 bases between. The length of the CDR3 is 14 residues. As DNA, the CDR3 is TGCGCCAGCAGCCAAGATCACGGAGAGCAGCCCCAGCATTTT. It translates to CASSQDHGEQPQHF.

For this clonotype: This could be a read error, since a much larger clone is one nucleotide away. The V and J genes are TRBV4-1 and TRBJ1-2, with TRBD1 as a possible D gene (6 bases). CDR3 length equals 13 residues. Trimming cost V 3 bases and J 11 bases, with 16 bases left between them. CDR1 and CDR2 (germline): MGHRA, YSYEKL. The CDR3 sequence is CASSQGAADSYTF. The CDR3 region has the DNA TGCGCCAGCAGCCAGGGGGCAGCTGATAGTTACACCTTC.

The V call is TRBV30, the J call TRBJ1-4, with D possibly matching TRBD1 (6 bases). Germline assignment: CDR1 GTSNPN and CDR2 SVGIG (reference sequence). V lost 7 bases to trimming and J lost 7 bases, with 19 bases between them. The CDR3 length is 14 residues. CDR3 residues: CASSELGGREKLFF. In nucleotides, the CDR3 is TGTGCCTCTTCCGAGCTTGGGGGGCGTGAAAAACTGTTTTTT. Filled out from reference TRBV30 and TRBJ1-4, the complete variable domain reads SQTIHQWPATLVQPVGSPLSLECTVEGTSNPNLYWYRQAAGRGLQLLFYSVGIGQISSEVPQNLSASRPQDRQFILSSKKLLLSDSGFYLCASSELGGREKLFFGSGTQLSVL.

With regard to this clonotype: Just one base apart from a much larger clone, this may be a read error. The chain employs TRBV5-6 and TRBJ1-4, with TRBD1 as a possible D gene (5 bases). CDR3 length: 14 residues. Germline-derived CDR1 and CDR2 are SGHDT and YYEEEE. Deletions cut 3 bases from V and 8 bases from J, with 14 bases between. CDR3: CASSWMAGNEKLFF. The CDR3 DNA follows: TGTGCCAGCAGCTGGATGGCAGGGAACGAAAAACTGTTTTTT.

This clonotype showed up many times. V and J are TRBV6-2 or TRBV6-3 and TRBJ2-7; D is tentatively TRBD1 or TRBD2 (5 bases each). The CDR3 is 14 residues long. The germline CDR1 and CDR2 sequences are MNHEY and SVGEGT. V shed 2 bases and J shed 6 bases, with 14 bases lying between them. The CDR3 spells CASSYQGSGREQYF. The CDR3 nucleotides read TGTGCCAGCAGTTACCAGGGCTCGGGGCGCGAGCAGTACTTC.

V and J are TRBV11-2 and TRBJ2-3, with 8 nucleotides matching TRBD2. Trimming at V came to 3 bases and at J to 3 bases, leaving 11 bases not matched to a gene. Germline CDR1 is SGHAT and CDR2 is FQNNGV. The CDR3 has 17 amino acids. The CDR3: CASSLLAGRFTTDTQYF. The CDR3, as DNA: TGTGCCAGCAGCTTGTTAGCGGGACGATTTACGACAGATACGCAGTATTTT.